Shown below are 15 T cell receptor beta chains from a single sample sequenced in a study of spatial heterogeneity in lung cancer. From the 5' RACE reads, TCRdb called clonotypes with MiXCR, one entry per CDR3 protein. In the table there are about 27,000 distinct CDR3 sequences, more than 5.5% of which are singletons. The sample's time point: sample taken at primary tumor resection. Their cognate antigens are unknown. Regarding the study as a whole: For expanded intratumoral alpha and beta TCRs, counts tracked tumor mutation counts.

This sample comprised lung tumor tissue, obtained at surgery. Source of these receptors: a male donor with early-stage non-small cell lung cancer.

The rearrangement uses TRBV4-1 and TRBJ2-2; D perhaps matches TRBD2 (6 bases). This CDR3 is 16 amino acids long. Trimming took 0 bases from V and 4 from J, leaving 12 bases between them. Germline V gene data show CDR1 as MGHRA and CDR2 as YSYEKL. The CDR3 protein is CASSQERRGSTGELFF. The CDR3 DNA sequence: TGCGCCAGCAGCCAAGAGCGGAGGGGAAGCACCGGGGAGCTGTTTTTT.

In its sample, this clonotype ranks as medium-sized. The gene calls are TRBV15 and TRBJ1-1, with D hard to call. Germline V lookup: CDR1 LNHNV, CDR2 YYDKDF (reference sequence). The CDR3 sequence is 14 residues long. The germline V and J ends were trimmed by 2 bases and 3 bases, with 10 bases remaining between them. For the CDR3, the DNA is TGTGCCACCAGCAGACAGCTTCGCGACACTGAAGCTTTCTTT. Its protein is CATSRQLRDTEAFF.

This clonotype has a count of ten or more. The chain carries TRBV2 and TRBJ1-2, with TRBD1 matching over 10 bases. The junction had 7 bases not matched to a gene; V was cut back by 8 bases and J by 7 bases. This CDR3 has 13 residues. Germline CDR1 SNHLY, CDR2 FYNNEI. CDR3 region: CASGTGAASGYTF. CDR3 DNA sequence: TGTGCCAGCGGGACAGGGGCTGCTTCTGGCTACACCTTC.

This clonotype came up a few times. This rearrangement joins TRBV20-1 to TRBJ2-2; D is possibly TRBD1 (5 bases). This CDR3 has 13 amino acids. CDR1 and CDR2 from the germline V gene are DFQATT and SNEGSKA (reference sequence). The ends were cut back, 4 bases at V and 1 base at J, with 7 bases in the middle. CDR3 protein: CSANRLNTGELFF. The CDR3 nucleotides are TGCAGTGCTAACAGGCTGAACACCGGGGAGCTGTTTTTT.

The chain recombines TRBV6-5 with TRBJ2-4; TRBD1 matches 9 bases. The CDR3 totals 15 residues. Losses at the gene ends were 5 bases for V and 6 bases for J; bases not matched to a gene: 8. Germline assignment: CDR1 MNHEY and CDR2 SVGAGI. The CDR3 sequence: CASSRTGGARNIQYF. DNA for the CDR3: TGTGCCAGCAGTCGAACAGGGGGCGCGAGAAACATTCAGTACTTC.

There are a few counts of this clonotype. DNA of the CDR3: TGTGCCACCAGCAGAGTGAACACCCTCAATGAGCAGTTCTTC. This encodes CATSRVNTLNEQFF. The chain couples TRBV15 to TRBJ2-1; D gene unclear. The CDR3 totals 14 residues. Germline-derived CDR1 and CDR2 are LNHNV and YYDKDF (reference sequence). Trimming removed 1 base from V and 6 bases from J, with 10 bases in between.

This sequence joins TRBV5-1 and TRBJ1-2; D remains unclear. Trimming pared 0 bases from V and 2 bases from J, leaving 8 bases between. Germline V lookup: CDR1 SGHRS, CDR2 YFSETQ. This CDR3 region has 14 residues. The CDR3: CASSLGAENYGYTF. CDR3 coding DNA: TGCGCCAGCAGCTTGGGGGCAGAAAACTATGGCTACACCTTC.

There are many counts of this clonotype. The genes are TRBV9 and TRBJ1-6; 9 positions match TRBD1. Germline V gene sequence: CDR1 SGDLS, CDR2 YYNGEE. Losses at the gene ends were 0 bases for V and 11 bases for J; bases not matched to a gene: 3. This CDR3 region has 14 residues. The CDR3 protein is CASSVDDRGTPLHF. The CDR3 DNA reads as TGTGCCAGCAGCGTAGATGACAGGGGGACACCCCTCCACTTT.

The J gene is TRBJ2-3, the V gene TRBV6-5; a weak D match, TRBD2 (5 bases). Germline V lookup: CDR1 MNHEY, CDR2 SVGAGI. V shed 6 bases and J shed 2 bases, with 15 bases lying between them. The CDR3 runs 15 residues. The CDR3: CASSPGSHPTDTQYF. Here the CDR3 DNA reads TGTGCCAGCAGCCCGGGATCCCACCCCACAGATACGCAGTATTTT.

The chain combines TRBV7-2 with TRBJ2-2; 8 bases are shared with TRBD1. Germline CDR1 reads SGHTA; CDR2 reads FQGNSA. The CDR3 runs to 16 residues. Germline trimming cut 5 bases from V and 1 base from J; bases unmatched to any gene: 6. CDR3 amino acids: CASSQQGGLNTGELFF. The CDR3 DNA is TGTGCCAGCAGCCAACAGGGGGGCCTGAACACCGGGGAGCTGTTTTTT.

This clonotype came up many times. This chain connects TRBV6-5 to TRBJ1-2; D is unclear. The CDR3 covers 13 residues. In germline, CDR1 is MNHEY, CDR2 SVGAGI. Deletions cut 4 bases from V and 8 bases from J, with 14 bases between. Here the CDR3 reads CASSLDPKGGYTF. For the CDR3, the DNA is TGTGCCAGCAGTTTGGACCCCAAGGGCGGCTACACCTTC.

The genes are TRBV27 and TRBJ2-1; D might be TRBD2 (6 bases). The CDR3 length is 17 residues. Germline values: CDR1 MNHEY, CDR2 SMNVEV (reference sequence). Trimming took off 4 bases at V and 5 bases at J, with 21 bases between the two ends. CDR3 in amino acids: CASSSPPSPTSNNEQFF. CDR3 DNA sequence: TGTGCCAGCAGTTCCCCCCCCTCCCCGACTAGTAACAATGAGCAGTTCTTC.

The DNA for the CDR3 is TGTGCCAGCAGTATAGGGGGGCCAGAGACCCAGTACTTC. Protein product: CASSIGGPETQYF. This chain connects TRBV7-9 to TRBJ2-5; either TRBD1 or TRBD2 may supply D (6 bases each). Trimming took 6 bases from V and 4 from J, leaving 12 bases between them. Per the germline V gene, CDR1 is SEHNR and CDR2 is FQNEAQ (reference sequence). The CDR3 spans 13 residues.

This clonotype came up many times. The J gene is TRBJ1-3, the V gene TRBV20-1; possible D gene TRBD1, 5 bases. V dropped 5 bases and J dropped 0 bases, with 8 bases sitting between them. CDR3 length: 13 residues. In germline, CDR1 is DFQATT, CDR2 SNEGSKA (reference sequence). This CDR3 is CSAGANSGNTIYF. The CDR3 DNA reads as TGCAGTGCTGGGGCCAACTCTGGAAACACCATATATTTT.

This clonotype showed up many times. This chain joins TRBV6-6 and TRBJ1-4; 9 bases are shared with TRBD1. The J segment lost 8 bases and the V segment lost 5 bases, leaving 3 bases of the junction unmatched. Per germline, CDR1 MNHNY and CDR2 SVGAGI (reference sequence). The CDR3 has 13 amino acids. The CDR3 DNA reads as TGTGCCAGCAGTCGCGGGACAGGGGAAAAACTGTTTTTT. Its protein product is CASSRGTGEKLFF.